The rows below give T cell receptor beta chains drawn from one sample of a study of cytomegalovirus exposure and HLA in healthy donors. The repertoire was sequenced with immunoSEQ multiplex PCR; TCRdb's copy has only in-frame clones and lacks some. Altogether roughly 230,000 clones are present, 80% to 90% being singletons, with the ten largest covering about 0.25%. The sample consisted of PBMCs. These receptors came from a girl aged 2-10 years in good health and CMV-seronegative. Both conserved end residues are part of each CDR3. Each record gives: J gene, D gene, clone size, V gene, CDR3 DNA, CDR3 protein. The D gene is left open where the match is weak. Clone size is shown for a subset of rows, as once, few, many or a class of expanded clone.

TRBJ2-1 TRBD1 NA TRBV6-1 TGTGCCAGCATCCGGGACAGGAGCAACAATGAGCAGTTCTTC CASIRDRSNNEQFF
TRBJ2-5 TRBD2 once TRBV15 TGTGCCACCAGCAGAAAACTAGCGGGAGGGAAAAACCAAGAGACCCAGTACTTC CATSRKLAGGKNQETQYF
TRBJ1-5 NA NA TRBV6-1 TGTGCCAGCCGTACACAGGGTAATCAGCCCCAGCATTTT CASRTQGNQPQHF
TRBJ2-1 TRBD2 once TRBV4-2 TGTGCCAGCAGCCAAGAAAAGCTAGCGGGCGTCGATGAGCAGTTCTTC CASSQEKLAGVDEQFF
TRBJ2-2 NA few TRBV7-5 TGTGTCAGAAGCTTCCAACGTGACCAGGAACCGAACACCGGGGAGCTGTTTTTT CVRSFQRDQEPNTGELFF
TRBJ2-1 TRBD2 NA TRBV5-1 TGCGCCAGCAGCTTAAGCGGGGTTTGGAGTATGAATGAGCAGTTCTTC CASSLSGVWSMNEQFF
TRBJ2-5 TRBD1 NA TRBV27 TGTGCCAGCAGTTCCCGGACAGGGAGCGGGACCCAGTACTTC CASSSRTGSGTQYF
TRBJ2-3 NA NA TRBV5-7 TGTGCCAGCAGCTTGGGGGGCCCACCCACAGATACGCAGTATTTT CASSLGGPPTDTQYF
TRBJ2-5 NA once TRBV5-1 TGCGCCAGCAGCTTGGCAGCTAGACCCGAAGAGACCCAGTACTTC CASSLAARPEETQYF
TRBJ1-4 TRBD1 few TRBV5-1 TGCGCCAGCAGCTTGGAGGGACAGATGTCTGAAAAACTGTTTTTT CASSLEGQMSEKLFF
TRBJ2-5 TRBD2 NA TRBV7-8 TGTGCCAGCAGCTTAGGCGCCGGGGGTCTCGGGACTAGCGGGAGGGAGACCCAGTACTTC CASSLGAGGLGTSGRETQYF
TRBJ1-4 TRBD1 NA TRBV6-5 TGTGCCAGCAGTTACACCGGGACAGTGGGGGAAAAACTGTTTTTT CASSYTGTVGEKLFF
TRBJ1-2 TRBD1 NA TRBV18 TGTGCCAGCTCACCACTAGAGGACAGGGCCTATGGCTACACCTTC CASSPLEDRAYGYTF
TRBJ1-5 TRBD1 NA TRBV10-3 TGTGCCATCAGTGGGACAGGGGGCCAGCCCCAGCATTTT CAISGTGGQPQHF
TRBJ2-7 NA NA TRBV7-9 TGTGCCAGCAGCTTCAAGGACAGCCCCTCCTACGAGCAGTACTTC CASSFKDSPSYEQYF
TRBJ1-1 TRBD1 NA TRBV10-3 TGTGCCATCAGTGATAGGACAGGGAACACTGAAGCTTTCTTT CAISDRTGNTEAFF
TRBJ1-4 TRBD1 NA TRBV27 TGTGCCAGCAGTTCAGGGGGCGCCGAAAAACTGTTTTTT CASSSGGAEKLFF
TRBJ2-7 TRBD1 NA TRBV30 TGTGCCTGGAGTCGAGGGGGCCTCTCCTACGAGCAGTACTTC CAWSRGGLSYEQYF
TRBJ2-7 NA NA TRBV7-9 TGTGCCAGCAGCTTAGCGCCTAGCTCCTACGAGCAGTACTTC CASSLAPSSYEQYF
TRBJ2-1 NA NA TRBV19 TGTGCCAGTAGTATTCGACAGCGAAACAATGAGCAGTTCTTC CASSIRQRNNEQFF
TRBJ1-6 NA NA TRBV7-9 TGTGCCAGCAGCTTTGGGCAGGGTTGGAATTCACCCCTCCACTTT CASSFGQGWNSPLHF
TRBJ1-1 NA once TRBV30 TGTGCCTGGAGTGTATCGACGGGGTCTTATGAAGCTTTCTTT CAWSVSTGSYEAFF
TRBJ2-5 TRBD1 NA TRBV7-6 TGTGCCAGCAGCTTAGGACAGGGGACCCAAGAGACCCAGTACTTC CASSLGQGTQETQYF
TRBJ1-1 TRBD1 NA TRBV5-1 TGCGCCAGCAGTAAAACAGGGGGCGCGGGGGTCAACACTGAAGCTTTCTTT CASSKTGGAGVNTEAFF